This TCR beta chain was sequenced during a study of response to subunit inactivated influenza vaccine. The CDR3 totals 15 residues. V lost 5 bases, J lost 2 bases, and 13 bases lay in between. Germline CDR1 SEHNR, CDR2 FQNEAQ (reference sequence). This clonotype was counted only a few times. Its specificity is unknown. Findings and caveats of the study: Only a handful of new T cells, the authors suggested, are recruited with each seasonal influenza vaccination.

TCRdb reprocessed the RT-PCR reads via MiXCR and lists one record per CDR3 protein. The sample contains 560,000 or so distinct CDR3 sequences, 7.6% of which appear only once. This sequence originates from a man between 50 and 75 years old who received an inactivated influenza vaccine. The chain is built from TRBV7-9 and TRBJ1-3; a weak D match, TRBD1 (6 bases). Sequencing used PBMCs from blood, obtained around 2 years after vaccination. As DNA, the CDR3 is TGTGCCAGCAGCCTAACGACAGGAGCTGGAAACACCATATATTTT. This translates into CASSLTTGAGNTIYF.